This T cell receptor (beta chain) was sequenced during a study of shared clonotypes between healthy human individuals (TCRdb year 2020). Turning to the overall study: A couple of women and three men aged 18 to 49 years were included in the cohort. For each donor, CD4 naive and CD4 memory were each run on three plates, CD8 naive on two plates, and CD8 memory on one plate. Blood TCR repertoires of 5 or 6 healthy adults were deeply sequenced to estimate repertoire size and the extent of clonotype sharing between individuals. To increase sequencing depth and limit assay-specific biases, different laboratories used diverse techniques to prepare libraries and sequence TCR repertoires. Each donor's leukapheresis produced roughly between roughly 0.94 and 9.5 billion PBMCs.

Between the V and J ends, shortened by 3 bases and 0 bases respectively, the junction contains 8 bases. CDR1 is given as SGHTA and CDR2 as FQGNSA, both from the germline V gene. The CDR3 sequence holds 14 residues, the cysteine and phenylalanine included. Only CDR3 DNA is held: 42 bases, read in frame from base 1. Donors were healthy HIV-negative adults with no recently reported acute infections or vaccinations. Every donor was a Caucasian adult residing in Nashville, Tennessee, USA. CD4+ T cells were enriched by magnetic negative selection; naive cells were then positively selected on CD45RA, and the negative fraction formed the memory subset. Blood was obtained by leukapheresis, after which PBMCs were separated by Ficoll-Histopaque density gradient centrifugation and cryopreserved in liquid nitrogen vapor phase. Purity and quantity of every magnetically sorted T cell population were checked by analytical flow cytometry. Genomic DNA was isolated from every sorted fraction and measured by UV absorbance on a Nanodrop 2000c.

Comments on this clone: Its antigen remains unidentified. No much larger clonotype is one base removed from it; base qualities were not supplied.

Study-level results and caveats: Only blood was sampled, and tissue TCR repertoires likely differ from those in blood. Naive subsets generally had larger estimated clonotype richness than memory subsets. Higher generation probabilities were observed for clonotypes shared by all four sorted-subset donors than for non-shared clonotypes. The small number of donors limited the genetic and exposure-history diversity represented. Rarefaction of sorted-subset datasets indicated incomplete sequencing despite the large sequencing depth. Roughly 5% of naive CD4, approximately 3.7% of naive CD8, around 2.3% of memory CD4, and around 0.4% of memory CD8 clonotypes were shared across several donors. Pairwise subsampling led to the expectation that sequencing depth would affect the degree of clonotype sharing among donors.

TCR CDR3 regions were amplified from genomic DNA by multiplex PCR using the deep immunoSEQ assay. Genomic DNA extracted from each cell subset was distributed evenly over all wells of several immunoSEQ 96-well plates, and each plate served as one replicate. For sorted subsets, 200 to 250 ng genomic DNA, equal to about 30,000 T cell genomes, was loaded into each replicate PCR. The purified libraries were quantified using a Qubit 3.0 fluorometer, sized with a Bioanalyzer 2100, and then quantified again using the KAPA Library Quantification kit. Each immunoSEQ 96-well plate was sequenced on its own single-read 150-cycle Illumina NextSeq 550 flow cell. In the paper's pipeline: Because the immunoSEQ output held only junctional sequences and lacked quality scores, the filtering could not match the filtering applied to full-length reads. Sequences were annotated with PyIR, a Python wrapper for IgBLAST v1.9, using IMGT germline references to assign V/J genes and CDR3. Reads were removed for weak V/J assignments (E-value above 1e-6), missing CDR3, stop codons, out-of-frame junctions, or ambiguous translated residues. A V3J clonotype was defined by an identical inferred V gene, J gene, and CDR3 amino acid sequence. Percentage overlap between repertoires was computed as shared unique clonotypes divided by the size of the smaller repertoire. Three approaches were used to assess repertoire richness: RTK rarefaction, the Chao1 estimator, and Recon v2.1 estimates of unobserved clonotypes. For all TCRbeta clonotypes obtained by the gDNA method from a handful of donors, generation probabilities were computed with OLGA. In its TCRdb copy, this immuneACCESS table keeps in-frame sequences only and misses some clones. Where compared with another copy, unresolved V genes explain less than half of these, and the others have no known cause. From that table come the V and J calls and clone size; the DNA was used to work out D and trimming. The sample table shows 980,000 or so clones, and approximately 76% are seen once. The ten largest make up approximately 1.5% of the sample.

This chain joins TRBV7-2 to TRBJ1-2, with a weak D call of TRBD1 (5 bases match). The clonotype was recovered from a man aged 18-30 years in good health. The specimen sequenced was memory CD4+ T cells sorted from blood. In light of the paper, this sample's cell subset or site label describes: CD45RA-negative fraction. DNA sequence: TGTGCCAGCAGCTTCGACAGAGCTAACTATGGCTACACCTTC. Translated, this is CASSFDRANYGYTF.